The T cell receptor beta chain described here comes from a study of cytomegalovirus exposure and HLA in healthy donors. Study-wide context: Counted in an early data release were approximately 85 million unique TCRs from HLA-typed donors.

Details on this clone: Its specificity is unknown.

This CDR3 region has 16 residues. V lost 0 bases and J lost 1, with 11 bases in between. The germline V gene encodes CDR1 LGHNA and CDR2 YNFKEQ. PCR amplification relied on 60 Vbeta primers (plus 13 Jbeta primers). Sequencing used immunoSEQ multiplex PCR; TCRdb keeps in-frame clones, though not all of them. The table shows 200,000 to 250,000 clones, with approximately 88% occurring only once. General study results and limits: A later analysis found that most CMV-associated TCR beta chains appeared HLA-restricted. 87-base-pair reads could not separate some V segments, including TRBV6-2 and TRBV6-3.

The origin of this receptor is a boy younger than 10 in good health and CMV-seronegative. The chain recombines TRBV4-2 with TRBJ2-3; no clear D gene. The sequenced sample consisted of PBMCs. The CDR3 DNA reads as TGTGCCAGCAGCCAAGATTGGAGAGACCGCACAGATACGCAGTATTTT. This translates into CASSQDWRDRTDTQYF.